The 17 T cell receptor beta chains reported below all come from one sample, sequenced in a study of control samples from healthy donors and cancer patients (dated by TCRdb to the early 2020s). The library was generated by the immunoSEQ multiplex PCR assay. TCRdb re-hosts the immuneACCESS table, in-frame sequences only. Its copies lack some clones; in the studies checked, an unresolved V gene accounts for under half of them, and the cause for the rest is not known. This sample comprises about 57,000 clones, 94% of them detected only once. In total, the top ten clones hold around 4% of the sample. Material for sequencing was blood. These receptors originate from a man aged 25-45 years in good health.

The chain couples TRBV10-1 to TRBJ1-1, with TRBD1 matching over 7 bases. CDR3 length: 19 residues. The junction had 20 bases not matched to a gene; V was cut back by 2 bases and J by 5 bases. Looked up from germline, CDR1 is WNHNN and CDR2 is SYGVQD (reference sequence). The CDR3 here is CASSESPSTGEGCWTEAFF. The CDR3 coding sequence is TGCGCCAGCAGTGAGAGCCCTTCCACAGGGGAAGGTTGTTGGACTGAAGCTTTCTTT.

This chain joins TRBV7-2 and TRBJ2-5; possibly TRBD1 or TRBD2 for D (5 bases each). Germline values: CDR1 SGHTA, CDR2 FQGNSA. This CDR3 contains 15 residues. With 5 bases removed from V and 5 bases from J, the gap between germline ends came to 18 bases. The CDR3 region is CASSHRDQYLETQYF. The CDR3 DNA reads TGTGCCAGCAGCCATAGGGACCAATACTTGGAGACCCAGTACTTC.

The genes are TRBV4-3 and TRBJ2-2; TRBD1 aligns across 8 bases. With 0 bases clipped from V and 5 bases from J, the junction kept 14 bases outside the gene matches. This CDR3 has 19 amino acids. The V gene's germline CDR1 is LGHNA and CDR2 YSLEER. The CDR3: CASSQDLQVRTGITGELFF. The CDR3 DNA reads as TGCGCCAGCAGCCAAGACCTACAAGTAAGGACAGGGATTACCGGGGAGCTGTTTTTT.

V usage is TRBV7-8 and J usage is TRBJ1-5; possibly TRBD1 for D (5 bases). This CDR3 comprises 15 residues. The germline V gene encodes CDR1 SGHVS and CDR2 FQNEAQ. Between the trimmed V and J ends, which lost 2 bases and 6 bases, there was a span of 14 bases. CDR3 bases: TGTGCCAGCAGCTTACAGGATTCCGGGGGTCAGCCCCAGCATTTT. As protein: CASSLQDSGGQPQHF. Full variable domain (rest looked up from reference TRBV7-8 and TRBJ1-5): GAGVSQSPRYKVAKRGQDVALRCDPISGHVSLFWYQQALGQGPEFLTYFQNEAQLDKSGLPSDRFFAERPEGSVSTLKIQRTQQEDSAVYLCASSLQDSGGQPQHFGDGTRLSIL.

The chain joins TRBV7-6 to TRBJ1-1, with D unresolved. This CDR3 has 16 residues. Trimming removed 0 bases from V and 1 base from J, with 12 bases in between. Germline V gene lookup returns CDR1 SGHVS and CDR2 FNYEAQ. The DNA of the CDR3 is TGTGCCAGCAGCTTAGCTGGCCCTAGGGCGAACACTGAAGCTTTCTTT. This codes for CASSLAGPRANTEAFF.

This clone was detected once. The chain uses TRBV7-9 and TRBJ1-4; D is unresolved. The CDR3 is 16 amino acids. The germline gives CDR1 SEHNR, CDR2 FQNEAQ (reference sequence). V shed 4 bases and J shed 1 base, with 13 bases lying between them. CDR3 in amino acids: CASSSWVGETNEKLFF. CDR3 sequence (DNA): TGTGCCAGCAGCTCCTGGGTTGGGGAAACTAATGAAAAACTGTTTTTT. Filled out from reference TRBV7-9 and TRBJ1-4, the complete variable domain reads DTGVSQNPRHKITKRGQNVTFRCDPISEHNRLYWYRQTLGQGPEFLTYFQNEAQLEKSRLLSDRFSAERPKGSFSTLEIQRTEQGDSAMYLCASSSWVGETNEKLFFGSGTQLSVL.

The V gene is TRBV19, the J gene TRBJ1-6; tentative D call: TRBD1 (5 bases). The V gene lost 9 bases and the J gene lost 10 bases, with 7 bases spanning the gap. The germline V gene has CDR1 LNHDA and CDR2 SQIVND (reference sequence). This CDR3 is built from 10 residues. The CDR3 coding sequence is TGTGCCAGCGGGGGGTCACCCCTCCACTTT. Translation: CASGGSPLHF.

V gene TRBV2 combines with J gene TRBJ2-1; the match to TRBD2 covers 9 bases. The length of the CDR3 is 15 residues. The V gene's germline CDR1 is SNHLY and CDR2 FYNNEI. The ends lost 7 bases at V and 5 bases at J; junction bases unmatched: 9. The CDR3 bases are TGTGCCAGCACCCCCGCTAGCGGGAATAACAATGAGCAGTTCTTC. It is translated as CASTPASGNNNEQFF.

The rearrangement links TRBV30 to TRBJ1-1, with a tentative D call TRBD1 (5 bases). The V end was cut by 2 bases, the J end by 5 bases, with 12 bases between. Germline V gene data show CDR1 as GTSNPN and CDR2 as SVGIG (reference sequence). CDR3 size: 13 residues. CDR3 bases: TGTGCCTGGAGTCTTCAGGGAAATACTGAAGCTTTCTTT. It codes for CAWSLQGNTEAFF.

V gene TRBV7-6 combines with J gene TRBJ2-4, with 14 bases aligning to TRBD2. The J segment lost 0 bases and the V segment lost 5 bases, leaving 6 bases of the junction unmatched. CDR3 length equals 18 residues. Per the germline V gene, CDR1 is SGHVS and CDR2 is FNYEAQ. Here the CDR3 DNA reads TGTGCCAGCAGCCCGGGACTAGCGGGGGATTTAGCCAAAAACATTCAGTACTTC. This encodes CASSPGLAGDLAKNIQYF.

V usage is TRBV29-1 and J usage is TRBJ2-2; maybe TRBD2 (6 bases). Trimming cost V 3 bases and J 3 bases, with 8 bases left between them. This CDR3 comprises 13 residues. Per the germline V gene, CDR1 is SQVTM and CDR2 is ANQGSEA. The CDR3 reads CSVEWGDTGELFF. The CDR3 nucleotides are TGCAGCGTTGAGTGGGGGGACACCGGGGAGCTGTTTTTT.

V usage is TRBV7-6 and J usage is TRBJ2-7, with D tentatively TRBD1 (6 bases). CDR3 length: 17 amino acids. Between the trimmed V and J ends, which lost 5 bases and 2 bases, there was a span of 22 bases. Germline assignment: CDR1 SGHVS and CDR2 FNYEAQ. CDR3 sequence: CASSRGRTGGDPYEQYF. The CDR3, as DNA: TGTGCCAGCAGCCGGGGCCGCACTGGGGGCGACCCCTACGAGCAGTACTTC. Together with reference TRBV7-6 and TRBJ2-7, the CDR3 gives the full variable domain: GAGVSQSPRYKVTKRGQDVALRCDPISGHVSLYWYRQALGQGPEFLTYFNYEAQQDKSGLPNDRFSAERPEGSISTLTIQRTEQRDSAMYRCASSRGRTGGDPYEQYFGPGTRLTVT.

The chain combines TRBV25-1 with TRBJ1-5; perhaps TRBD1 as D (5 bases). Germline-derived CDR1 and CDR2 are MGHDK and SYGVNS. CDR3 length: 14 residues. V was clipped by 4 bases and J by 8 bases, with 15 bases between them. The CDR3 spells CASSAKGGEKPQHF. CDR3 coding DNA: TGTGCCAGCAGTGCTAAGGGAGGGGAGAAGCCCCAGCATTTT.

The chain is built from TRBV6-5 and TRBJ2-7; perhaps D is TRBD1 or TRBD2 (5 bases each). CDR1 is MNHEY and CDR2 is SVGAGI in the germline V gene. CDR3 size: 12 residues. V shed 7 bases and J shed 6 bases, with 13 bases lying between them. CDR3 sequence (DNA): TGTGCCAGCATCTGGGGACCCGGCGAGCAGTACTTC. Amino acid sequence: CASIWGPGEQYF.

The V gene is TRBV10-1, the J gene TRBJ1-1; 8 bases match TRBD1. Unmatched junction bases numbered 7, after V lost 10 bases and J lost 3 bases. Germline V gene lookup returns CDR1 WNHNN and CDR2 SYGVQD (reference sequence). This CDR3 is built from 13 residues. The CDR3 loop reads CATRKQGDTEAFF. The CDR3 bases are TGCGCCACACGCAAACAGGGGGACACTGAAGCTTTCTTT.

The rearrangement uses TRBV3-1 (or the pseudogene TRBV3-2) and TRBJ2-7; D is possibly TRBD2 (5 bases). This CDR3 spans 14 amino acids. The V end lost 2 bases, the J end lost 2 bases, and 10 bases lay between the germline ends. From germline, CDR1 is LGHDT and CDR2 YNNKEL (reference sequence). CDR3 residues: CASSQPSGAYEQYF. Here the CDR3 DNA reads TGTGCCAGCAGCCAACCGTCCGGGGCCTACGAGCAGTACTTC.

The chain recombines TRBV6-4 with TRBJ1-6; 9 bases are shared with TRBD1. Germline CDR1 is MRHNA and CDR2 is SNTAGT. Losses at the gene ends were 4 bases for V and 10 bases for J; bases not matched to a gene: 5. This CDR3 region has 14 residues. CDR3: CASSAGQGQSPLHF. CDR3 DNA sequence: TGTGCCAGCAGTGCGGGACAGGGACAATCACCCCTCCACTTT.